Sequencing of this T cell receptor (beta chain) was carried out in a study of CD8 T cells in ankylosing spondylitis. Notes on the study in general: Reportedly, matched ankylosing spondylitis synovial fluid was significantly enriched for disease-linked clones. Disease-associated clones were CD8+ and fairly uncommon in peripheral blood.

A note on this clonotype: Antigen unknown.

TCRdb reprocessed the 5' RACE reads via MiXCR and lists one record per CDR3 protein. The sample gives roughly 160,000 distinct CDR3 sequences, 9.8% of which show up once; roughly 16% is in the top ten. Trimming pared 0 bases from V and 6 bases from J, leaving 9 bases between. There are 14 residues in the CDR3. The germline CDR1 and CDR2 sequences are SGDLS and YYNGEE. Specimen: blood, either unsorted or a sorted T cell fraction (not recorded which). V usage is TRBV9 and J usage is TRBJ2-2; D might be TRBD2 (6 bases). The clonotype comes from a female donor with ankylosing spondylitis or in good health (not recorded which). CDR3 sequence (DNA): TGTGCCAGCAGCGTAGACGGGGGTTCCGGGGAGCTGTTTTTT. Translation: CASSVDGGSGELFF.